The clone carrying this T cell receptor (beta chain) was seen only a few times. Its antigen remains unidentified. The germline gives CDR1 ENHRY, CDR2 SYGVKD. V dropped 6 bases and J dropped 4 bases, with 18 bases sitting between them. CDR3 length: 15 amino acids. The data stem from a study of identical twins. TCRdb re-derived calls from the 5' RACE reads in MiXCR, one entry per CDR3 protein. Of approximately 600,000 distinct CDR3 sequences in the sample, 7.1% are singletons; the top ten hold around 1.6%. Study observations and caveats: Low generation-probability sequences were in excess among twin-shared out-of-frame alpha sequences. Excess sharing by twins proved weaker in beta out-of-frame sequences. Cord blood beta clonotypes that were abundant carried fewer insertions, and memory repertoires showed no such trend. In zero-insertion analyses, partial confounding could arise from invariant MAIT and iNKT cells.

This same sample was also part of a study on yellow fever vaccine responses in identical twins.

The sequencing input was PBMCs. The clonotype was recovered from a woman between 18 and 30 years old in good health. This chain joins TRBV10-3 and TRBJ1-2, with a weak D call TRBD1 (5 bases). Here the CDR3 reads CAISPVEGPFYGYTF. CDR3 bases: TGTGCCATCAGCCCCGTGGAGGGACCCTTCTATGGCTACACCTTC.